This T cell receptor (beta chain) was observed in a study of blood T cell repertoires in COVID-19. Study-wide context: PBMCs, B-cell-depleted T cells, or T cells were the source of the cDNA or gDNA that made up the material.

Deletions cut 7 bases from V and 0 bases from J, with 21 bases between. The germline V gene has CDR1 MDHEN and CDR2 SYDVKM. The CDR3 extends over 17 amino acids. This table comes from immunoSEQ multiplex PCR, and its TCRdb copy is limited to in-frame clones, with some not included. The sample gives over 250,000 clones, over 75% of which show up once; around 1.1% is in the top ten. In assigning cohorts, the study relied on participant-reported clinical history. Recovered status applied to Cohort 3 donors who had two consecutive negative PCRs. It also applied to those with clearance or with symptom resolution.

Sample: PBMCs or T cells enriched from blood (not recorded which). The source is a woman in her twenties or thirties who had recovered from COVID-19. The chain joins TRBV28 to TRBJ1-1; tentative D call: TRBD1 (5 bases). The CDR3 sequence: CASIPQLILGLNTEAFF. The CDR3 bases are TGTGCCAGCATCCCACAATTGATACTGGGGCTGAACACTGAAGCTTTCTTT.